These T cell receptor beta chains were read from a single sample in a study of blood T cells in healthy people across ages. TCRdb re-called the 5' RACE reads with MiXCR, one entry per CDR3 protein. The profile shows nearly 800,000 distinct CDR3 sequences, roughly 25% of them singletons. The same sample was also studied in work on T cells of mothers and their children.

Sequencing input: blood. The receptors come from a boy aged 10-17 years in good health. CDR3s include the opening cysteine and the closing phenylalanine or tryptophan. The D gene is left open where the match is weak. Not every row has a clone size; where given, it reads once, few, many or a size class.

D gene: -
V gene: TRBV18
J gene: TRBJ1-1
clone size: once
CDR3 protein: CASSPPQTANTEAFF
CDR3 DNA: TGTGCCAGCTCACCACCGCAGACAGCGAACACTGAAGCTTTCTTT

D gene: -
V gene: TRBV10-2
J gene: TRBJ2-5
clone size: few
CDR3 protein: CASRTDLGETQYF
CDR3 DNA: TGCGCCAGCCGGACAGATCTGGGAGAGACCCAGTACTTC

D gene: -
V gene: TRBV6-2/TRBV6-3
J gene: TRBJ2-4
clone size: -
CDR3 protein: CASSYEGAAKNIQYF
CDR3 DNA: TGTGCCAGCAGTTACGAGGGTGCGGCCAAAAACATTCAGTACTTC

D gene: -
V gene: TRBV7-9
J gene: TRBJ2-1
clone size: -
CDR3 protein: CASSLETSPFF
CDR3 DNA: TGTGCCAGCAGCTTAGAGACATCTCCGTTCTTC

D gene: -
V gene: TRBV29-1
J gene: TRBJ2-1
clone size: -
CDR3 protein: CSVRLDSYNEQFF
CDR3 DNA: TGCAGCGTCAGGTTAGACAGCTACAATGAGCAGTTCTTC

D gene: TRBD1
V gene: TRBV6-5
J gene: TRBJ1-2
clone size: -
CDR3 protein: CASSPRGQDYGYTF
CDR3 DNA: TGTGCCAGCAGTCCCCGGGGACAGGACTATGGCTACACCTTC

D gene: -
V gene: TRBV19
J gene: TRBJ1-1
clone size: -
CDR3 protein: CASSIQGRAFF
CDR3 DNA: TGTGCCAGTAGTATACAGGGACGAGCTTTCTTT

D gene: TRBD1
V gene: TRBV5-1
J gene: TRBJ2-7
clone size: -
CDR3 protein: CASSVTAGTGSSYEQYF
CDR3 DNA: TGCGCCAGCAGCGTCACTGCCGGGACAGGAAGCTCCTACGAGCAGTACTTC

D gene: -
V gene: TRBV7-2
J gene: TRBJ2-4
clone size: -
CDR3 protein: CASSFFGVGNIQYF
CDR3 DNA: TGTGCCAGCAGCTTTTTTGGCGTGGGGAACATTCAGTACTTC

D gene: -
V gene: TRBV20-1
J gene: TRBJ1-1
clone size: few
CDR3 protein: CSAAGGQGTEAFF
CDR3 DNA: TGCAGTGCTGCGGGGGGGCAGGGCACTGAAGCTTTCTTT

D gene: -
V gene: TRBV6-5
J gene: TRBJ2-5
clone size: -
CDR3 protein: CAGSYVPGAKTQYF
CDR3 DNA: TGTGCCGGCAGTTACGTCCCAGGGGCGAAGACCCAGTACTTC

D gene: -
V gene: TRBV20-1
J gene: TRBJ2-1
clone size: -
CDR3 protein: CSARGVDSYNEQFF
CDR3 DNA: TGCAGTGCTAGAGGGGTAGACTCCTACAATGAGCAGTTCTTC

D gene: TRBD2
V gene: TRBV12-3/TRBV12-4
J gene: TRBJ2-2
clone size: once
CDR3 protein: CASSRTSGGAVGTGELFF
CDR3 DNA: TGTGCCAGCAGTCGGACTAGCGGGGGGGCCGTGGGAACCGGGGAGCTGTTTTTT

D gene: -
V gene: TRBV28
J gene: TRBJ2-3
clone size: -
CDR3 protein: CASSPAGIRRTDTQYF
CDR3 DNA: TGTGCCAGCAGTCCAGCAGGTATCAGGCGCACAGATACGCAGTATTTT

D gene: -
V gene: TRBV28
J gene: TRBJ1-4
clone size: few
CDR3 protein: CASSLRTSTNEKLFF
CDR3 DNA: TGTGCCAGCAGTTTACGGACGAGTACCAATGAAAAACTGTTTTTT

D gene: -
V gene: TRBV6-5
J gene: TRBJ2-1
clone size: few
CDR3 protein: CASSYGWGSYNEQFF
CDR3 DNA: TGTGCCAGCAGTTACGGATGGGGCTCCTACAATGAGCAGTTCTTC

D gene: -
V gene: TRBV28
J gene: TRBJ2-3
clone size: few
CDR3 protein: CASSTGSNDGRDTQYF
CDR3 DNA: TGTGCCAGCAGTACCGGTAGCAATGATGGGCGCGATACGCAGTATTTT

D gene: -
V gene: TRBV5-1
J gene: TRBJ1-2
clone size: -
CDR3 protein: CASSGPGGYTF
CDR3 DNA: TGCGCCAGCAGTGGTCCGGGAGGCTACACCTTC

D gene: TRBD2
V gene: TRBV11-3
J gene: TRBJ2-1
clone size: few
CDR3 protein: CASSATRTSGYNEQFF
CDR3 DNA: TGTGCCAGCAGCGCCACAAGGACTAGCGGTTACAATGAGCAGTTCTTC

D gene: TRBD1
V gene: TRBV4-2
J gene: TRBJ2-3
clone size: -
CDR3 protein: CASSQDLRDSPSTDTQYF
CDR3 DNA: TGTGCCAGCAGCCAAGACTTACGGGACAGTCCTAGCACAGATACGCAGTATTTT

D gene: TRBD2
V gene: TRBV4-2
J gene: TRBJ2-7
clone size: -
CDR3 protein: CASSQRGLAGSSYEQYF
CDR3 DNA: TGTGCCAGCAGCCAGAGGGGACTAGCGGGCTCCTCCTACGAGCAGTACTTC

D gene: TRBD1
V gene: TRBV27
J gene: TRBJ2-3
clone size: -
CDR3 protein: CASSLPGQGADTQYF
CDR3 DNA: TGTGCCAGCAGTTTACCCGGACAGGGGGCCGATACGCAGTATTTT

D gene: -
V gene: TRBV3-1
J gene: TRBJ2-7
clone size: -
CDR3 protein: CASSQDGRTYEQYF
CDR3 DNA: TGTGCCAGCAGCCAAGATGGCAGGACCTACGAGCAGTACTTC

D gene: -
V gene: TRBV5-1
J gene: TRBJ2-3
clone size: -
CDR3 protein: CASSFLPTDTQYF
CDR3 DNA: TGCGCCAGCAGCTTTTTACCCACAGATACGCAGTATTTT